This T cell receptor (beta chain) was profiled in a study of CD8 T cells in ankylosing spondylitis. This CDR3 has 12 amino acids. As concerns this clonotype: Since a much larger clone is just one base distant, this may be a read error.

Making the TCR beta libraries involved quantitative 5'-RACE with molecular barcodes. TCRdb independently ran MiXCR on the 5' RACE reads; one entry per CDR3 protein. The sample records 150,000 to 200,000 distinct CDR3 sequences, around a sixth being singletons. This clonotype originated in a male donor between 5 and 29 years old with ankylosing spondylitis or in good health (not recorded which). This sequence joins TRBV12-3 or TRBV12-4 and TRBJ2-1, with D unclear. Input material: blood, either unsorted or a sorted T cell fraction (not recorded which). For the CDR3, the DNA is TGTGCCAGCAGGAAGACGGTCAATGAGCGGTTCTTC. It specifies CASRKTVNERFF.